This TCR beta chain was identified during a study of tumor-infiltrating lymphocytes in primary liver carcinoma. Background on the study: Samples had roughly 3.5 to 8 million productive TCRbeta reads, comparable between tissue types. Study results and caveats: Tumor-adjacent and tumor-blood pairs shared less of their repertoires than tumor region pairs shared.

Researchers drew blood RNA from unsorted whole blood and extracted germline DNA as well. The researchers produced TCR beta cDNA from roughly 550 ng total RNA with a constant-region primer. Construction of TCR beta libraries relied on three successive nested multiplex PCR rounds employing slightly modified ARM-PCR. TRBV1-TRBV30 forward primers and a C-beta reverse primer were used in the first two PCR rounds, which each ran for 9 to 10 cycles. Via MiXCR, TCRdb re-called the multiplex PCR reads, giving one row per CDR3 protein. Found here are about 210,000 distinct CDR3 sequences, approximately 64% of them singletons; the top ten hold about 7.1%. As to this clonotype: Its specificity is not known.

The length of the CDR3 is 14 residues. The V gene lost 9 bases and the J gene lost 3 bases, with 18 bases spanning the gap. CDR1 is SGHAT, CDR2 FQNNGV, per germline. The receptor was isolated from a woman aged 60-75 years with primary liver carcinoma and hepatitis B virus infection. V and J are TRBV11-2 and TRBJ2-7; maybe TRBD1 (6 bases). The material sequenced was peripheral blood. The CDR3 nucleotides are TGTGCCAGTCGCTTAGGAGTCAGGGGCTACGAGCAGTACTTC. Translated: CASRLGVRGYEQYF. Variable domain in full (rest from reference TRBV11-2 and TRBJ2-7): EAGVAQSPRYKIIEKRQSVAFWCNPISGHATLYWYQQILGQGPKLLIQFQNNGVVDDSQLPKDRFSAERLKGVDSTLKIQPAKLEDSAVYLCASRLGVRGYEQYFGPGTRLTVT.